This T cell receptor beta chain was sequenced during a study of response to subunit inactivated influenza vaccine. Trimming took off 7 bases at V and 6 bases at J, with 13 bases between the two ends. Per germline, CDR1 MDHEN and CDR2 SYDVKM. The CDR3 is made up of 13 amino acids. TCRdb reprocessed the RT-PCR reads with MiXCR, giving one entry per CDR3 protein. Altogether 300,000 to 350,000 distinct CDR3 sequences are present, 21% being singletons, with the ten largest covering around 9.6%. This clonotype was seen more than once but under ten times. The receptor was derived from a man aged 45 to 70 who received an inactivated influenza vaccine. The rearrangement joins TRBV28 to TRBJ1-5; D gene ambiguous. The sample in question was PBMCs from blood, obtained approximately 20 months after vaccination. The CDR3 DNA is TGTGCCAGCACGCGGGGAGCGTCTCAGCCCCAGCATTTT. It codes for CASTRGASQPQHF.